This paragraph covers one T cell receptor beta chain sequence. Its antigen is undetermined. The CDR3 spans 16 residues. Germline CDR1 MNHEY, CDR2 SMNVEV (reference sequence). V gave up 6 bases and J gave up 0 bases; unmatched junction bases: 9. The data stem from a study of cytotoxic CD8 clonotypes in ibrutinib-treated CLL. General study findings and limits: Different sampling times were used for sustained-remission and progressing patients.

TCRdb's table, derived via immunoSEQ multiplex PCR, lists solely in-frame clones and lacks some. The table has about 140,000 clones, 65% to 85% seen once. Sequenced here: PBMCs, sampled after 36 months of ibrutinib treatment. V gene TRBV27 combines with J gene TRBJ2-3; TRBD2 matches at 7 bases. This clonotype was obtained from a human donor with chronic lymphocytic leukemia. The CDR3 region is CASRYSGSTSTDTQYF. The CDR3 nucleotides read TGTGCCAGCAGGTATAGCGGGTCAACTAGCACAGATACGCAGTATTTT.